The source of this T cell receptor (beta chain) is a study of immune aging and cytomegalovirus after organ transplant (dated by TCRdb to the early 2020s). At the level of the whole study: All transplant recipients received three-drug immunosuppression with prednisone, tacrolimus, and mycophenolate. What the authors observed across the whole study: Large clones contained a higher proportion of TEMRA cells, and the seven largest clones (about 1,900 cells) acquired aged and TEMRA cells while losing TCM cells. CD57 was not measured in the sequencing data, so a conservative gene-based aging definition was used instead. Following viremia, aged-phenotype cells rose post-transplant in clones of any size, with the rise occurring earlier in large clones (days 200-264) than in small clones.

This clonotype appeared a single time. Its antigen is currently not known. No quality values exist for individual bases; no much larger clone is one base distant. A single read makes a weak case. The method was single-cell sequencing. Reads for this sample came from an Illumina NovaSeq 6000. For cell capture and library preparation, the team used the BD Rhapsody Targeted mRNA and AbSeq Reagent Kit in a microwell format. The libraries included TCR, sample tags, AbSeq, and targeted mRNA from the Human T-Cell Expression Panel, along with custom TOX and TOX2 primers. Sequencing of the libraries was done on an Illumina NovaSeq. In the paper's pipeline: The analysis covered about 9,800 cells in total, of which over 7,000 were CD8 T cells and approximately 4,500 were CD8 T cells with an identifiable TCR CDR3. The BD Rhapsody Targeted Analysis Pipeline, including V(D)J processing, was run on the Seven Bridges Genomics platform to process the raw data. Quality control, Sample Tag demultiplexing with Lex-BDSMK, clone identification with VDJ Explorer, and Seurat clustering were performed in SeqGeq 1.6.0. Clones making up <1% of CD8 T cells were classified as non-expanded, and clones making up >2.5% of the sample were classified as clonal expansions. TCRdb applied fastp at Q25 and MiXCR to the public reads, then kept only in-frame beta chains. Rows with one shared CDR3 protein collapse into an entry with the most common genes and DNA. These V and J calls rely on TCRdb rather than the paper's analysis. Present in this sample are about 20,000 distinct CDR3 sequences, roughly a third of which were seen just once. Jointly, the top ten make up 25% of the sample.

According to the study, the label for this sample's time point signals: five sample-tagged time points from pre-transplant (day -1) to day 368 post-transplant, pooled. PBMC were thawed and then stimulated for around 12 hours with a CMV IE-1 overlapping peptide library, with no transport inhibitors added. After being thawed and rested overnight, the cells were stimulated in R10 medium along with CD28/CD49d costimulation. The IE-1 peptide library was made up of 15-amino-acid peptides, each overlapping by 11 amino acids. Each time point was barcoded with BD Single-Cell Multiplexing Kit Sample Tags, pooled, and stained with oligo-conjugated anti-CD45RA plus sorting antibodies. A BD FACSAria III was used to sort CMV-responsive CD8+CD137+ and CD4+CD154+ T cells at 4-way purity. EDTA vacutainers were used to collect blood, which was then processed with a Ficoll gradient within 1-24 hours. The CDR3, cysteine through phenylalanine, is 13 amino acids long. The DNA shown is the 39-base CDR3, in frame from base 1. Looking up the germline V gene (reference sequence) yields CDR1 DFQATT and CDR2 SNEGSKA. Trimming removed 6 bases from V and 5 bases from J, leaving 14 bases between the germline ends.

The sequence is built from TRBV20-1 and TRBJ2-1; TRBD2 is possibly the D segment (5 matching bases). This specimen consisted of CMV peptide-activated CD4+ and CD8+ T cells sorted from blood, obtained at five time points, pooled. The cell subset or site tag for this specimen amounts to: sorted CD8+CD137+ and CD4+CD154+ T cells after 11 to 12 h CMV IE-1 peptide stimulation. This receptor was obtained from a female donor who had a heart transplant and CMV viremia. The DNA reads TGCAGTGCCGGACGGGCGGAGGACAATGAGCAGTTCTTC. This sequence encodes CSAGRAEDNEQFF.